Shown below are 11 T cell receptor beta chains from a single sample sequenced in a study of T-cell memory formation after mild COVID-19. TCRdb itself ran the 5' RACE reads through MiXCR, one entry per CDR3 protein. This table holds roughly 560,000 distinct CDR3 sequences, roughly 22% found once. The sequencing input was PBMCs or a T cell subset sorted from them (not recorded which). The receptors derive from an adult woman who had mild COVID-19 (a few samples of this study predate the infection). Cell type and time point are not known.

This rearrangement joins TRBV5-6 to TRBJ2-2; unclear D gene. CDR1 SGHDT and CDR2 YYEEEE come from the germline V gene. The CDR3 loop spans 16 amino acids. V lost 0 bases to trimming and J lost 0 bases, with 9 bases between them. CDR3 sequence: CASSLEYYANTGELFF. Written as DNA, the CDR3 is TGTGCCAGCAGCTTGGAATACTACGCGAACACCGGGGAGCTGTTTTTT.

The chain recombines TRBV4-3 with TRBJ2-1, with a possible D match to TRBD2 (5 bases). This CDR3 has 19 residues. Trimming stripped 1 base from V and 0 bases from J, with 19 bases between. The germline CDR1 and CDR2 sequences are LGHNA and YSLEER. CDR3 nucleotide sequence: TGCGCCAGCAGCCAAGTCCCTTTCGGAGCGGAGAGCTCCTACAATGAGCAGTTCTTC. Protein product: CASSQVPFGAESSYNEQFF.

The chain has TRBV7-9 and TRBJ2-1, with unresolved D. This CDR3 has 15 amino acids. Per the germline V gene, CDR1 is SEHNR and CDR2 is FQNEAQ (reference sequence). V lost 4 bases and J lost 4, with 14 bases in between. The CDR3 bases are TGTGCCAGCAGCTCCACTATTTACAGTTACAATGAGCAGTTCTTC. Translating it yields CASSSTIYSYNEQFF. The full variable domain, with the rest looked up from reference TRBV7-9 and TRBJ2-1, is DTGVSQNPRHKITKRGQNVTFRCDPISEHNRLYWYRQTLGQGPEFLTYFQNEAQLEKSRLLSDRFSAERPKGSFSTLEIQRTEQGDSAMYLCASSSTIYSYNEQFFGPGTRLTVL.

This clonotype has a handful of counts. The V gene is TRBV5-1, the J gene TRBJ1-1; 8 bases line up with TRBD1. This CDR3 is built from 15 residues. From germline, CDR1 is SGHRS and CDR2 YFSETQ. The V segment lost 5 bases and the J segment 6 bases; nucleotides outside the gene matches: 12. The chain's CDR3 is CASSFMGSGGSEAFF. The CDR3 DNA reads TGCGCCAGCAGTTTCATGGGGTCAGGGGGCTCTGAAGCTTTCTTT.

This clonotype appeared a few times. The chain joins TRBV25-1 to TRBJ2-5, with 7 nucleotides matching TRBD1. Germline V gene data show CDR1 as MGHDK and CDR2 as SYGVNS. V gave up 5 bases and J gave up 1 base; unmatched junction bases: 7. The CDR3 is 15 residues long. The CDR3 sequence: CASSYPGTAQETQYF. Here the CDR3 DNA reads TGTGCCAGCAGTTATCCCGGGACAGCCCAAGAGACCCAGTACTTC.

The rearrangement links TRBV6-2 or TRBV6-3 to TRBJ2-2; the D is unclear. This CDR3 is 15 amino acids long. Germline V gene lookup returns CDR1 MNHEY and CDR2 SVGEGT. V was shortened by 2 bases and J by 1 base, with 8 bases between the two germline ends. The CDR3 loop reads CASSYGVENTGELFF. The CDR3 bases are TGTGCCAGCAGTTACGGGGTGGAGAACACCGGGGAGCTGTTTTTT.

V usage is TRBV13 and J usage is TRBJ2-5; D gene unclear. V was cut by 5 bases and J by 5 bases, with 12 bases left in between. Per germline, CDR1 PRHDT and CDR2 FYEKMQ (reference sequence). The CDR3 extends over 13 amino acids. The CDR3 loop reads CASSPRWSETQYF. CDR3 in DNA: TGTGCCAGCAGCCCCCGCTGGAGCGAGACCCAGTACTTC. Variable domain in full (rest from reference TRBV13 and TRBJ2-5): AAGVIQSPRHLIKEKRETATLKCYPIPRHDTVYWYQQGPGQDPQFLISFYEKMQSDKGSIPDRFSAQQFSDYHSELNMSSLELGDSALYFCASSPRWSETQYFGPGTRLLVL.

This clonotype came up a few times. The gene calls are TRBV7-2 and TRBJ2-3, with 9 bases aligning to TRBD2. The V gene end was trimmed by 3 bases and the J gene end by 3 bases; junction bases not matched to a gene: 7. CDR3 size: 16 residues. Germline assignment: CDR1 SGHTA and CDR2 FQGNSA. CDR3 bases: TGTGCCAGCAGCTTGTCTAGCGGGACTGGGACAGATACGCAGTATTTT. Its protein is CASSLSSGTGTDTQYF.

This clonotype has more than one count but fewer than ten. This chain connects TRBV19 to TRBJ2-7, with unresolved D. The CDR3 extends over 14 amino acids. The V gene's germline CDR1 is LNHDA and CDR2 SQIVND (reference sequence). V lost 8 bases and J lost 5, with 19 bases in between. CDR3 loop: CASGRTSVPHEQYF. The CDR3 nucleotides are TGTGCCAGTGGACGGACCTCCGTGCCCCACGAGCAGTACTTC.

This clonotype was recorded a few times. V usage is TRBV6-2 or TRBV6-3 and J usage is TRBJ2-5; D may be TRBD2 (5 bases). Trimming cost V 5 bases and J 2 bases, with 15 bases left between them. CDR3 size: 15 residues. CDR1 and CDR2 (germline): MNHEY, SVGEGT. The CDR3 loop is CASSPTDPGQETQYF. CDR3 DNA: TGTGCCAGCAGTCCCACCGACCCGGGGCAAGAGACCCAGTACTTC.

This clonotype turned up a few times. The V and J genes are TRBV24-1 and TRBJ2-2; D unclear. Trimming removed 0 bases at V and 7 bases at J, with 5 bases between. CDR1 is KGHDR and CDR2 is SFDVKD in the germline V gene. The CDR3 has 13 amino acids. The CDR3 region is CATSDLYFGELFF. In DNA, the CDR3 is TGTGCCACCAGTGATTTGTATTTCGGGGAGCTGTTTTTT.